This record looks at one T cell receptor beta chain sequence and its context. Its antigen is unidentified. Libraries were prepared by immunoSEQ multiplex PCR; TCRdb keeps only in-frame clonotypes and omits some of them. The sample records 35,000 to 45,000 clones, around 91% being singletons. The data are from a study of OX40 agonist ivuxolimab in advanced cancers. Study summary: Patients were dosed intravenously with ivuxolimab at 0.01 to 10 mg/kg every 2 weeks.

The study, taken as a whole, reports: Within 6 weeks, CD4+ and CD8+ blood T cells expanded clonally at 0.1 to 3.0 mg/kg.

The V end was cut by 0 bases, the J end by 7 bases, with 15 bases between. CDR3 size: 15 residues. The V gene's germline CDR1 is LNHNV and CDR2 YYDKDF (reference sequence). Sample: CD4+ or CD8+ T cells sorted from blood, taken in a trial of the OX40 agonist ivuxolimab. This TCR was sampled from an adult with an advanced solid tumor such as melanoma, head and neck, liver or kidney cancer. The chain carries TRBV15 and TRBJ1-2; D may be TRBD1 (5 bases). CDR3 residues: CATSRDVASGGGYTF. The CDR3 DNA reads TGTGCCACCAGCAGAGATGTAGCTAGCGGGGGTGGCTACACCTTC. Drawing the rest from reference TRBV15 and TRBJ1-2, the complete variable domain is DAMVIQNPRYQVTQFGKPVTLSCSQTLNHNVMYWYQQKSSQAPKLLFHYYDKDFNNEADTPDNFQSRRPNTSFCFLDIRSPGLGDTAMYLCATSRDVASGGGYTFGSGTRLTVV.